Listed below are T cell receptor beta chains from one sample, sequenced in a study of identical twins. Via MiXCR, TCRdb re-called the 5' RACE reads, giving one row per CDR3 protein. The sample carries roughly 480,000 distinct CDR3 sequences, less than 25% recorded once. This same sample was also part of a study on T cells expressing NK-cell markers.

Sequencing was carried out using CD4+ T cells sorted from blood. The receptors were sampled from a woman between 18 and 29 years old in good health. Each CDR3 is given with its conserved first and last residue. D genes are given only for firm matches. Expanded clones are given a class, and other clones once, few, many or no size at all.

NA,12,TRBJ1-3,TRBV12-3/TRBV12-4,few,TGTGCCAGCAGTAATACTGGAAACACCATATATTTT,CASSNTGNTIYF
NA,14,TRBJ2-1,TRBV20-1,once,TGCAGTGCTAGAGATGGTGCGACCGCGGATGAGCAGTTCTTC,CSARDGATADEQFF
TRBD2,17,TRBJ2-7,TRBV7-9,few,TGTGCCAGCAGCTTACAACTAGCGGGAGGAAACTCCTACGAGCAGTACTTC,CASSLQLAGGNSYEQYF
NA,14,TRBJ1-1,TRBV5-1,NA,TGCGCCAGCAGCTTGGCCGTGGCAGTCCCCCAAGCTTTCTTT,CASSLAVAVPQAFF
NA,15,TRBJ1-5,TRBV6-5,NA,TGTGCCAGCAGTTACTCGTCCAGGGGTCATCAGCCCCAGCATTTT,CASSYSSRGHQPQHF
TRBD1,15,TRBJ1-2,TRBV5-1,NA,TGCGCCAGCAGCCCCGGGGGGACAGGGGCCTATGGCTACACCTTC,CASSPGGTGAYGYTF
TRBD1,16,TRBJ2-5,TRBV5-1,NA,TGCGCCAGCAGCTTGGGGGGACAGGGCGAGTCAGAGACCCAGTACTTC,CASSLGGQGESETQYF
TRBD2,15,TRBJ2-1,TRBV20-1,few,TGCAGATGTAGAAACCCTAGCGGGATCTACAATGAGCAGTTCTTC,CRCRNPSGIYNEQFF
NA,13,TRBJ2-1,TRBV24-1,few,TGTGCCACCAGTGAAAGGGGGTCGGGTGAGCAGTTCTTC,CATSERGSGEQFF
TRBD2,15,TRBJ2-2,TRBV6-2/TRBV6-3,NA,TGTGCCAGCAGTTACATTGCTAGCGGGACCGGGGAGCTGTTTTTT,CASSYIASGTGELFF
NA,15,TRBJ2-7,TRBV28,few,TGTGCCAGCAGTTCCGCGGGGGCGCAATCCTACGAGCAGTACTTC,CASSSAGAQSYEQYF
TRBD2,18,TRBJ2-1,TRBV18,NA,TGTGCCAGCTCACCCTACGGCGGAGCGGGAGTCAACTACAATGAGCAGTTCTTC,CASSPYGGAGVNYNEQFF
NA,13,TRBJ1-4,TRBV12-3/TRBV12-4,few,TGTGCCAGCAGCTGGACGGTGGGGGAAAAACTGTTTTTT,CASSWTVGEKLFF
NA,13,TRBJ2-3,TRBV20-1,NA,TGCAGTGCTAGAGTTGCGGACACAGATACGCAGTATTTT,CSARVADTDTQYF
NA,15,TRBJ1-1,TRBV19,NA,TGTGCCAGTAGTCCGCAGGGGAGGAACGCCGCTGAAGCTTTCTTT,CASSPQGRNAAEAFF
TRBD1,15,TRBJ2-1,TRBV30,NA,TGTGCCTGGACCTCCGGGACAGGGGGCTACAATGAGCAGTTCTTC,CAWTSGTGGYNEQFF
TRBD2,13,TRBJ2-5,TRBV6-1,NA,TGTGCCAGCAGCCGGGCGGGGGTCAAGACCCAGTACTTC,CASSRAGVKTQYF
TRBD2,18,TRBJ2-3,TRBV3-1,NA,TGTGCCAGCAGCCTAGGACTAGCTAGGGTGCAGGGCACAGATACGCAGTATTTT,CASSLGLARVQGTDTQYF
NA,13,TRBJ2-2,TRBV3-1,few,TGTGCCAGCAGCATGGGGCGACCCGGGGAGCTGTTTTTT,CASSMGRPGELFF
TRBD2,16,TRBJ2-2,TRBV20-1,few,TGCAGTGCTAGATATAGCGGGAGGGCCGAAACCGGGGAGCTGTTTTTT,CSARYSGRAETGELFF
TRBD1,15,TRBJ1-5,TRBV7-6,NA,TGTGCCAGCAGCACCACAGGGGATGACAATCAGCCCCAGCATTTT,CASSTTGDDNQPQHF
NA,12,TRBJ1-3,TRBV10-3,few,TGTGCCATCAGTGGCTCTGGAAACACCATATATTTT,CAISGSGNTIYF
NA,13,TRBJ2-7,TRBV7-2,many,TGTGCCAGCAGCCGTACAGAAACCTACGAGCAGTACTTC,CASSRTETYEQYF
NA,13,TRBJ1-5,TRBV20-1,NA,TGCAGTGCTACCTACAGTAGCAATCAGCCCCAGCATTTT,CSATYSSNQPQHF
TRBD1,15,TRBJ1-6,TRBV6-1,few,TGTGCCAGCAGCCGACAGGGGGCAGGAAATTCACCCCTCCACTTT,CASSRQGAGNSPLHF
NA,15,TRBJ2-7,TRBV12-3/TRBV12-4,few,TGTGCCAGCAGTTTATTACCTATTGACTCCTACGAGCAGTACTTC,CASSLLPIDSYEQYF
NA,16,TRBJ1-4,TRBV5-1,few,TGCGCCAGCAGCTTCCGGGCAGGGAACCATAATGAAAAACTGTTTTTT,CASSFRAGNHNEKLFF
NA,14,TRBJ2-6,TRBV20-1,few,TGCAGTGCTAGGGTCACCTCTGGGGCCAACGTCCTGACTTTC,CSARVTSGANVLTF
TRBD1,11,TRBJ2-5,TRBV20-1,NA,TGCAGTGCTCACAGGGGAGAGACCCAGTACTTC,CSAHRGETQYF
TRBD1,14,TRBJ1-2,TRBV30,once,TGTGCCTGGAGTGCAGACAGGGCTCGAGGTGGCTACACCTTC,CAWSADRARGGYTF
TRBD1,16,TRBJ1-5,TRBV5-5,few,TGTGCCAGCAGCCCAGGGACAGGGGGCCTCAATCAGCCCCAGCATTTT,CASSPGTGGLNQPQHF
NA,13,TRBJ1-2,TRBV20-1,few,TGCAGTGCACGACAGCAGACTAACTATGGCTACACCTTC,CSARQQTNYGYTF
TRBD2,17,TRBJ2-3,TRBV20-1,few,TGCAGTGTTCGGACTAGCGGGAGTTCTAGGGCTATAGATACGCAGTATTTT,CSVRTSGSSRAIDTQYF
NA,14,TRBJ2-2,TRBV12-3/TRBV12-4,NA,TGTGCCAGCAGTCTCCGGGGTGGAAAAGGGGAGCTGTTTTTT,CASSLRGGKGELFF
TRBD2,15,TRBJ2-5,TRBV15,few,TGTGCCACCAGCGGTTATAGCGGGAGCGGCGAGACCCAGTACTTC,CATSGYSGSGETQYF
NA,14,TRBJ1-2,TRBV7-9,NA,TGTGCCAGCAGCCGACCCTCGAAGGGGTATGGCTACACCTTC,CASSRPSKGYGYTF
NA,12,TRBJ1-2,TRBV12-5,few,TGTGCTAGTGGTTTGGGAGGCTATGGCTACACCTTC,CASGLGGYGYTF
NA,14,TRBJ2-7,TRBV5-1,NA,TGCGCCAGCAGCCTGAACCACCACGGAGGCGAGCAGTACTTC,CASSLNHHGGEQYF
TRBD2,15,TRBJ2-1,TRBV6-5,NA,TGTGCCAGCAGTTCCGGGGAGCGGGAGTACAATGAGCAGTTCTTC,CASSSGEREYNEQFF
TRBD2,15,TRBJ2-1,TRBV20-1,NA,TGCAGTGCCCCGAGCGTGATCGCGGGAGCAGATGAGCAGTTCTTC,CSAPSVIAGADEQFF
NA,14,TRBJ1-6,TRBV7-9,few,TGTGCCAGCAGCCCACCGGGTTTTTCCTCACCCCTCCACTTT,CASSPPGFSSPLHF
TRBD2,18,TRBJ2-1,TRBV5-1,few,TGCGCCAGCAGCTTGGTGCCTAGCGGGGGCTACTCCTACAATGAGCAGTTCTTC,CASSLVPSGGYSYNEQFF
TRBD1,13,TRBJ2-4,TRBV19,few,TGTGCCAGTACCCGGACAGGGAGCGACATTCAGTACTTC,CASTRTGSDIQYF
NA,12,TRBJ2-5,TRBV29-1,few,TGCAGCGGTTTCAGGGGGGAAGAGACCCAGTACTTC,CSGFRGEETQYF
NA,12,TRBJ2-7,TRBV10-3,NA,TGTGCCAGCGCTCAGGGGTCCTACGAGCAGTACTTC,CASAQGSYEQYF
NA,12,TRBJ2-5,TRBV29-1,NA,TGCAGCGTTGTTTATATTCAGGAGACCCAGTACTTC,CSVVYIQETQYF
NA,13,TRBJ1-2,TRBV29-1,NA,TGCAGCGTTGTTGGGAGGGACATCTATGGCTACACCTTC,CSVVGRDIYGYTF
NA,14,TRBJ2-2,TRBV5-1,many,TGTGCCAGCAGTTTGGACAGAGGGACCGGGGAGCTGTTTTTT,CASSLDRGTGELFF
TRBD2,15,TRBJ2-3,TRBV9,NA,TGTGCCAGCAGCACCCTAGCGGGAAGCACAGATACGCAGTATTTT,CASSTLAGSTDTQYF
NA,15,TRBJ2-3,TRBV3-1,few,TGTGCCAGCAGCGCCCTAGCGCAACCCACAGATACGCAGTATTTT,CASSALAQPTDTQYF
NA,13,TRBJ2-7,TRBV2,NA,TGTGCCAGCAGAGGACTCTTTCAGGACGAGCAGTACTTC,CASRGLFQDEQYF
NA,15,TRBJ2-3,TRBV6-5,NA,TGTGCCAGCAGTTATTCCGGACTATCCTCAGATACGCAGTATTTT,CASSYSGLSSDTQYF
TRBD2,14,TRBJ2-7,TRBV12-3/TRBV12-4,NA,TGTGCCAGCAGGGGGACTAGCGGAACCTACGAGCAGTACTTC,CASRGTSGTYEQYF
NA,15,TRBJ2-7,TRBV5-1,NA,TGCGCCAGCAGCTTGGGGGGCGTTAGAAGCTACGAGCAGTACTTC,CASSLGGVRSYEQYF
TRBD2,16,TRBJ2-2,TRBV20-1,NA,TGCAGTGCTGGGGGTAGCGGGAGGGTATACACCGGGGAGCTGTTTTTT,CSAGGSGRVYTGELFF
NA,14,TRBJ1-6,TRBV12-3/TRBV12-4,few,TGTGCCAGCAGTCTCCGGGACCTCAATTCACCCCTCCACTTT,CASSLRDLNSPLHF
NA,14,TRBJ1-1,TRBV5-1,many,TGCGCCAGCAGCTTGATTTCAGGGAACACTGAAGCTTTCTTT,CASSLISGNTEAFF
NA,16,TRBJ1-5,TRBV5-5,many,TGTGCCAGCAGCCCCTCCGGGGGGGGTAGCAATCAGCCCCAGCATTTT,CASSPSGGGSNQPQHF
TRBD1,15,TRBJ1-5,TRBV7-6,NA,TGTGCCAGCAGCTCGGGACAGTTGGACAATCAGCCCCAGCATTTT,CASSSGQLDNQPQHF